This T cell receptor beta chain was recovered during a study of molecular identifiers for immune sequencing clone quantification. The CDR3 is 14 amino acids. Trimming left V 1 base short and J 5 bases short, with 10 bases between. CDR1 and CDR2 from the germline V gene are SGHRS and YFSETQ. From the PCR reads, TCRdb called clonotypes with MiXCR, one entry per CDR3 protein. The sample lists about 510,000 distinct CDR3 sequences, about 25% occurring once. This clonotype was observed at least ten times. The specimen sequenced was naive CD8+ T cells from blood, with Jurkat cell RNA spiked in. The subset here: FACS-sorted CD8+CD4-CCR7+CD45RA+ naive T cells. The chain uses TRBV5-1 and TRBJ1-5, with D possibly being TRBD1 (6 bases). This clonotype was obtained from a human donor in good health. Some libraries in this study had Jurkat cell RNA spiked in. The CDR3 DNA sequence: TGCGCCAGCAGCTTGTGGGGGGCTGATCAGCCCCAGCATTTT. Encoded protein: CASSLWGADQPQHF.